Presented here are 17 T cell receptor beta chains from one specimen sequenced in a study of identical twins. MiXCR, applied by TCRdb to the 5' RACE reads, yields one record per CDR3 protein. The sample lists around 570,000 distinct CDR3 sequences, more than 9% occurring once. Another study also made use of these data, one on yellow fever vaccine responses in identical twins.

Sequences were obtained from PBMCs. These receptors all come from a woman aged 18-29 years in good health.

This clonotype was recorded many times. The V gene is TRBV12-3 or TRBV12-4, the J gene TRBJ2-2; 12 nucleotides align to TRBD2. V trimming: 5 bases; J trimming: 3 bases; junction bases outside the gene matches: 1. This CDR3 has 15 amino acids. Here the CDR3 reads CASSRTSGDTGELFF. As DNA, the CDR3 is TGTGCCAGCAGTCGGACTAGCGGGGACACCGGGGAGCTGTTTTTT.

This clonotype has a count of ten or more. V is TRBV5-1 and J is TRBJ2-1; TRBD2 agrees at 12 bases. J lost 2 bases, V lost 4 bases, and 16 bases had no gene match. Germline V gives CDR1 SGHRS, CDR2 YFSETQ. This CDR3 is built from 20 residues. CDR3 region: CASSPVSPGLAGITYNEQFF. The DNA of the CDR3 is TGCGCCAGCAGCCCCGTTAGTCCGGGACTAGCGGGTATTACCTACAATGAGCAGTTCTTC.

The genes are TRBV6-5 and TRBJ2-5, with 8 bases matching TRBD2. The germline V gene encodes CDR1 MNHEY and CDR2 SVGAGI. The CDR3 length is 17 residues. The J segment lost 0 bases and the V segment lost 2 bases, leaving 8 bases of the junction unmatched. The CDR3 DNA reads TGTGCCAGCAGTTACGGTGCTACTAGCGGAAACCAAGAGACCCAGTACTTC. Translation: CASSYGATSGNQETQYF.

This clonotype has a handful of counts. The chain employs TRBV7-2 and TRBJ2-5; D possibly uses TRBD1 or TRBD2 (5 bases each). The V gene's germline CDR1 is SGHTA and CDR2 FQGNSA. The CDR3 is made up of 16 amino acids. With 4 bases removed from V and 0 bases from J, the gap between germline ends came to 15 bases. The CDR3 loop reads CASSSPGTHYQETQYF. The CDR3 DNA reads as TGTGCCAGCAGCTCCCCCGGGACCCATTACCAAGAGACCCAGTACTTC.

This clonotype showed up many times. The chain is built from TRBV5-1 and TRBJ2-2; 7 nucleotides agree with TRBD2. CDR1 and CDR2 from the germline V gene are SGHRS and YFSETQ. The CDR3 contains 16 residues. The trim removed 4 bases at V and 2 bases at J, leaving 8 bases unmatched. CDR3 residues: CASSAGPSGNTGELFF. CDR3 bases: TGCGCCAGCAGCGCCGGGCCTAGCGGAAACACCGGGGAGCTGTTTTTT.

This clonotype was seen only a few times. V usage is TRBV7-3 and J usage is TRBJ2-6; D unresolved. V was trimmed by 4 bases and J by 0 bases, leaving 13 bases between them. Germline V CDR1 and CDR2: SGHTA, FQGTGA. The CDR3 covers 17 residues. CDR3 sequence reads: CASSSRIPGSGANVLTF. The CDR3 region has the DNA TGTGCCAGCAGCTCACGAATCCCCGGCTCTGGGGCCAACGTCCTGACTTTC.

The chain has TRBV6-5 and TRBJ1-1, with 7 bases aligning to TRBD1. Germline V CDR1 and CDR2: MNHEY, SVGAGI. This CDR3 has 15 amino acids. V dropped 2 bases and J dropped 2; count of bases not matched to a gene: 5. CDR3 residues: CASSYRRGGNTEAFF. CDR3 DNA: TGTGCCAGCAGTTACCGCAGGGGGGGTAACACTGAAGCTTTCTTT.

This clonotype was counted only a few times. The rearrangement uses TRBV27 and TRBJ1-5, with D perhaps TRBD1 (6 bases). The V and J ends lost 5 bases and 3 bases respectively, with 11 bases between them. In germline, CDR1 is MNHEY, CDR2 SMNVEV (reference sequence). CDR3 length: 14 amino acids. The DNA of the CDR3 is TGTGCCAGCAGTACGGACAGCTACAATCAGCCCCAGCATTTT. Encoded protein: CASSTDSYNQPQHF.

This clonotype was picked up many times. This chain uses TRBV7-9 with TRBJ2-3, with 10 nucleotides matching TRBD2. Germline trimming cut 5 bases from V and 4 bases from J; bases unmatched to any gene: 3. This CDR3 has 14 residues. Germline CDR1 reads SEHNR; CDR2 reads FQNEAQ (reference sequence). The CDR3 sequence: CASSPGTSADTQYF. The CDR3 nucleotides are TGTGCCAGCAGCCCCGGGACTAGCGCAGATACGCAGTATTTT.

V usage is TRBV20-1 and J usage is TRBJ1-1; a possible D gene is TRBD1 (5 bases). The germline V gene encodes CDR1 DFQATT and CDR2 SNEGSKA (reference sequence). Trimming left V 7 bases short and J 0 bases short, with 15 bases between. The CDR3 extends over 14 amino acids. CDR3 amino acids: CSGISGDVNTEAFF. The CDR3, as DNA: TGCAGTGGTATTTCCGGGGACGTGAACACTGAAGCTTTCTTT.

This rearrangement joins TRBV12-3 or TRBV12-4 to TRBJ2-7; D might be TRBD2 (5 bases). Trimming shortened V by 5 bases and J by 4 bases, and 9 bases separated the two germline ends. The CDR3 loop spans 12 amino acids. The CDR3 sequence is CASSGLEYEQYF. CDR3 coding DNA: TGTGCCAGCAGTGGACTGGAATACGAGCAGTACTTC.

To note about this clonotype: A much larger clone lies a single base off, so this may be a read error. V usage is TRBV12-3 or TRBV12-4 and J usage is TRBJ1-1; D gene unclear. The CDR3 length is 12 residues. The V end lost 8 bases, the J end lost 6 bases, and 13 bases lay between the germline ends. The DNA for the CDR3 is TGTGCCAGCTTTTGGGGAGGTCCTGAAGCTTTCTTT. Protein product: CASFWGGPEAFF.

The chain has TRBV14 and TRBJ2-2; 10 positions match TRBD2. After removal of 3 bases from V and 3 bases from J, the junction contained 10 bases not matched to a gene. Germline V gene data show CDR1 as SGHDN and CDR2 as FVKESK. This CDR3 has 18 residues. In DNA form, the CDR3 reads TGTGCCAGCAGCCATGGCGCCGGGACTAGCGTGCACACCGGGGAGCTGTTTTTT. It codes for CASSHGAGTSVHTGELFF.

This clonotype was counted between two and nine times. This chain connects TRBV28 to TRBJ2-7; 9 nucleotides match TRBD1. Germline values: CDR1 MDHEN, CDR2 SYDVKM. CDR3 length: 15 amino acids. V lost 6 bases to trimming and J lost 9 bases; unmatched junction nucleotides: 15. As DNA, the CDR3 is TGTGCCAGCAGGGGGAGAGGGACAGGGCCCCCTGGGCAGTACTTC. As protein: CASRGRGTGPPGQYF.

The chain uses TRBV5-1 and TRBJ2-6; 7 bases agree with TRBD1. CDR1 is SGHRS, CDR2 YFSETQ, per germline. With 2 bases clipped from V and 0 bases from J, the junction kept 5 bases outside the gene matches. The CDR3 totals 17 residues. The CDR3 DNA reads TGCGCCAGCAGCTTTTTCGGACAGGCCTCTGGGGCCAACGTCCTGACTTTC. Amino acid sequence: CASSFFGQASGANVLTF. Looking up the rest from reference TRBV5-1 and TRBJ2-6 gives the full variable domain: KAGVTQTPRYLIKTRGQQVTLSCSPISGHRSVSWYQQTPGQGLQFLFEYFSETQRNKGNFPGRFSGRQFSNSRSEMNVSTLELGDSALYLCASSFFGQASGANVLTFGAGSRLTVL.

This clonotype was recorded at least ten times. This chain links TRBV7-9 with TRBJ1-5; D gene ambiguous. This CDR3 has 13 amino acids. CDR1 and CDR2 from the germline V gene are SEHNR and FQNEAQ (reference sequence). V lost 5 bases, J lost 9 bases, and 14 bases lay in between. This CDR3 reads CASSPVESWPQHF. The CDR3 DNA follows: TGTGCCAGCAGCCCCGTAGAATCATGGCCCCAGCATTTT.

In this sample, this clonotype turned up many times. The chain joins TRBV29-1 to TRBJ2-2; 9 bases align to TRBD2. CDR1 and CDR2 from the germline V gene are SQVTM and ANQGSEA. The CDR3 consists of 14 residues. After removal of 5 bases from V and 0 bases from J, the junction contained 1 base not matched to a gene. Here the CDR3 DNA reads TGCAGCGTTCGGACTAGCGCGAACACCGGGGAGCTGTTTTTT. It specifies CSVRTSANTGELFF.